The rows below give T cell receptor beta chains drawn from one sample of a study of cytomegalovirus exposure and HLA in healthy donors. Generated by immunoSEQ multiplex PCR, the TCRdb table keeps only in-frame clones and is missing some. The sample records about 160,000 clones, around 76% being singletons. The specimen was PBMCs. Source of these receptors: a girl aged 10 to 17 in good health and CMV-seropositive. Each CDR3 is given without its conserved first and last residue. Size tells how often a clone was seen (once, few, many) or the class of an expanded clone, and some rows leave it out.

CDR3 protein | clone size | J gene | V gene
ASSETGTGGTQY | - | TRBJ2-3 | TRBV5-1
AFPTGVPSNEQF | - | TRBJ2-1 | TRBV30
AGRQGGSYEQY | few | TRBJ2-7 | TRBV6-6
ASSGRTSGGNEQF | - | TRBJ2-1 | TRBV21-1
ASSARLGPPGELF | - | TRBJ1-4 | TRBV27
SSSLSRGGGGVRDTQY | - | TRBJ2-3 | TRBV7-3
ASSQSLAKSSYEQY | - | TRBJ2-7 | TRBV4-1
ASSPTGTGSYEQY | - | TRBJ2-7 | TRBV28
ASTANSGPEAF | - | TRBJ1-1 | TRBV2
ASSPQGSEGYT | - | TRBJ1-2 | TRBV2